This T cell receptor (beta chain) originates from a study of T cells in tumors after PD-1 blockade. Turning to the study itself: Daily vismodegib 150 mg continued in a subset of anti-PD-1-treated patients.

In regard to this clone: Its antigen is still unknown.

The method was immunoSEQ multiplex PCR; TCRdb's version includes in-frame clones alone and lacks a portion of them. There are some 66,000 clones in the sample; roughly 70% occur only once, and approximately 4.8% lies in the top ten. The CDR3 length is 15 residues. The V gene end was trimmed by 6 bases and the J gene end by 4 bases; junction bases not matched to a gene: 11. Germline V lookup: CDR1 MNHEY, CDR2 SMNVEV (reference sequence). Study results and limitations: Blood contained roughly 43% of the tumor's TCR clonotypes.

The TCR was taken from a human donor with basal cell carcinoma. J is TRBJ2-7 and V is TRBV27, with 8 bases that match TRBD2. This material consisted of PBMCs, taken after anti-PD-1 treatment. The CDR3 loop reads CASSLTPGGPYEQYF. The DNA for the CDR3 is TGTGCCAGCAGCCTAACCCCGGGGGGGCCTTACGAGCAGTACTTC.